There are many counts of the clone carrying this T cell receptor (beta chain). As yet, its antigen is unknown. This entry belongs to a study of T cells in Graves' hyperthyroidism and ophthalmopathy. Overall study findings and caveats: The blood repertoire included most of the expanded thyroid clonotypes above 0.001.

RNA transcripts gave rise to amplified TCR beta CDR3 regions. RT-PCR in the first round (using the HTBI primer set) targeted the TCR CDR3. In TCRdb, the multiplex PCR reads were re-called with MiXCR into one record per CDR3 protein. The sample has fewer than 400,000 distinct CDR3 sequences, roughly 13% seen once. In the ophthalmopathy cohort, Clinical Activity Score was at least 3, NOSPECS grade at least 4, and duration under 3 months. Diagnoses rested on clinical symptoms, serum thyroxine and TRAb, thyroid ultrasound and orbital computed tomography. Source material for PBMCs was more than 7.5 ml fresh peripheral blood. With 4 bases removed from V and 0 bases from J, the gap between germline ends came to 12 bases. CDR3 length: 15 amino acids. Looked up from germline, CDR1 is LGHDT and CDR2 is YNNKEL (reference sequence).

This clonotype was sampled from a middle-aged man with Graves' ophthalmopathy. Sample: blood. This sequence joins TRBV3-1 and TRBJ1-1; D is uncertain. In nucleotides, the CDR3 is TGTGCCAGCAGCCCAAAGGAGGTCCTGAACACTGAAGCTTTCTTT. This codes for CASSPKEVLNTEAFF. The full variable domain, its missing parts supplied by reference TRBV3-1 and TRBJ1-1, is DTAVSQTPKYLVTQMGNDKSIKCEQNLGHDTMYWYKQDSKKFLKIMFSYNNKELIINETVPNRFSPKSPDKAHLNLHINSLELGDSAVYFCASSPKEVLNTEAFFGQGTRLTVV.